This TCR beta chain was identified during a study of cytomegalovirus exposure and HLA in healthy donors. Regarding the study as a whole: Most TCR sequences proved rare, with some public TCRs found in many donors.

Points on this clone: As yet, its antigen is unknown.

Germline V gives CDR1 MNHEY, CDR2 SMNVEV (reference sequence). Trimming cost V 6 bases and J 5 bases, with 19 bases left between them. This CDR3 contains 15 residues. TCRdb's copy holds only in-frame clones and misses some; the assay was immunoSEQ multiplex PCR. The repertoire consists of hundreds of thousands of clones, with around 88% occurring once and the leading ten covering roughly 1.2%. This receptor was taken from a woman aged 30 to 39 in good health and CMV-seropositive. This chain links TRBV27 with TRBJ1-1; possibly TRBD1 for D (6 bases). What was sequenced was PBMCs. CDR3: CASRPDFRGATEAFF. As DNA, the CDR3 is TGTGCCAGCAGGCCAGACTTCCGGGGGGCAACTGAAGCTTTCTTT.